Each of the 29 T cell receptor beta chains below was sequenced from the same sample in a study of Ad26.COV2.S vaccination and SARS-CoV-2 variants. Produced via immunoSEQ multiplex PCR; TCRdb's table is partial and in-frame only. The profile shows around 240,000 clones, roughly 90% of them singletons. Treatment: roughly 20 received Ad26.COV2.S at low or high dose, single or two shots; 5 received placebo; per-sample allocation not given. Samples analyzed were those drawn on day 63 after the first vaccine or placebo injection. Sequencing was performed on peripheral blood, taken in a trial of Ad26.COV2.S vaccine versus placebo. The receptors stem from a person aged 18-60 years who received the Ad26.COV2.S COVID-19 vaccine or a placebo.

In nucleotides, the CDR3 is TGCAGCGCCGGGAATAACGAGCAGTACTTC. It specifies CSAGNNEQYF. The rearrangement uses TRBV29-1 and TRBJ2-7; a possible D gene is TRBD2 (5 bases). Trimming pared 7 bases from V and 5 bases from J, leaving 9 bases between. Germline CDR1 and CDR2: SQVTM and ANQGSEA. CDR3 length: 10 amino acids.

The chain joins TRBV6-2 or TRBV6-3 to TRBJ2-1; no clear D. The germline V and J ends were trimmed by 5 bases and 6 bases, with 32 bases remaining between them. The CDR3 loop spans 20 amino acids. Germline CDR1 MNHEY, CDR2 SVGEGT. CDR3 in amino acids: CASSKGHLRVTWVRSNEQFF. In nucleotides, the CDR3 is TGTGCCAGCAGTAAGGGCCATCTACGGGTTACATGGGTAAGGTCCAATGAGCAGTTCTTC.

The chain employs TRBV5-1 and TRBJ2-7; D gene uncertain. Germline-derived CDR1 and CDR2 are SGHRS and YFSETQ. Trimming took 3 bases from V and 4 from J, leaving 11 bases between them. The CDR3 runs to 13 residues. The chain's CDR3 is CASSSSLVYEQYF. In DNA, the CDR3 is TGCGCCAGCAGCTCCTCCCTGGTTTACGAGCAGTACTTC.

CDR3 residues: CASSQVKEAGDTGELFF. DNA for the CDR3: TGTGCCAGCAGCCAAGTAAAAGAAGCAGGGGACACCGGGGAGCTGTTTTTT. The chain links TRBV4-2 to TRBJ2-2, with D possibly being TRBD1 (6 bases). The V end was cut by 1 base, the J end by 3 bases, with 15 bases between. From germline, CDR1 is LGHNA and CDR2 YNFKEQ. The CDR3 runs 17 residues.

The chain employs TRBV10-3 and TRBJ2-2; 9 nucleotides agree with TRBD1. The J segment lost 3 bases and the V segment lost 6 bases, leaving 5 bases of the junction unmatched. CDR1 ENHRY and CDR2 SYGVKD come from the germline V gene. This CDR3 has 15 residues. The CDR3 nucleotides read TGTGCCATCAGCCGACAGGGGGGCGACACCGGGGAGCTGTTTTTT. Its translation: CAISRQGGDTGELFF.

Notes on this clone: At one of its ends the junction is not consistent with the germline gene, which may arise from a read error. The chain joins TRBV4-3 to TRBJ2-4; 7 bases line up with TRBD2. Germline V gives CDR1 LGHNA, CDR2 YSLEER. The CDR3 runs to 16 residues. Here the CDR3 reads CASSQDRRLAQNIQYF. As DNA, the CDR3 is TGCGCCAGCAGCCAAGATAGGAGACTAGCCCAAAACATTCAGTACTTC.

The CDR3 DNA is TGTGCCAGCAGTTCAGCGGGAGAAGGGTCAGATACGCAGTATTTT. Its translation is CASSSAGEGSDTQYF. The gene calls are TRBV6-5 and TRBJ2-3; 8 nucleotides line up with TRBD2. There are 15 residues in the CDR3. With 4 bases clipped from V and 4 bases from J, the junction kept 7 bases outside the gene matches. In germline, CDR1 is MNHEY, CDR2 SVGAGI.

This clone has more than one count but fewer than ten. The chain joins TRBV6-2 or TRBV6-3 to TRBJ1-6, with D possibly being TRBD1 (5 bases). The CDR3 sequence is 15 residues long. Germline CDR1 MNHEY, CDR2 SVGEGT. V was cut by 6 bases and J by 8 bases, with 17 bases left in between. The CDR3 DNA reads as TGTGCCAGCAGCGATCCGGGATGGGGGGATTCACCCCTCCACTTT. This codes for CASSDPGWGDSPLHF.

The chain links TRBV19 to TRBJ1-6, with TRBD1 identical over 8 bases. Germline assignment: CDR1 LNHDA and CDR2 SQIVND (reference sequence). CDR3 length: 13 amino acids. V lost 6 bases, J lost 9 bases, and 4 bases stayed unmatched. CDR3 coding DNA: TGTGCCAGTAGAGGACAGGGAGTTTCACCCCTCCACTTT. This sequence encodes CASRGQGVSPLHF.

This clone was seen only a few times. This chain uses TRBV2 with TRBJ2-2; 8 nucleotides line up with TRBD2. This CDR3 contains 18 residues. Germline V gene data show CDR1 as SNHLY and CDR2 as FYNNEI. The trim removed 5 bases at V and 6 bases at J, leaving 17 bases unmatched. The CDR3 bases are TGTGCCAGCAGTCCAAAAAGACTAGCGCAAGGGGGACCCGGGGAGCTGTTTTTT. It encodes CASSPKRLAQGGPGELFF. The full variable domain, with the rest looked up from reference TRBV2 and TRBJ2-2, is EPEVTQTPSHQVTQMGQEVILRCVPISNHLYFYWYRQILGQKVEFLVSFYNNEISEKSEIFDDQFSVERPDGSNFTLKIRSTKLEDSAMYFCASSPKRLAQGGPGELFFGEGSRLTVL.

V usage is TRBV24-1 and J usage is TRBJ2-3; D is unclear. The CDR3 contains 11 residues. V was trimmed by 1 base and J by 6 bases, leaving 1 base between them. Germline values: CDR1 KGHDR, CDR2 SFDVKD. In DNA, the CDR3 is TGTGCCACCAGTGATTTTGATACGCAGTATTTT. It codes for CATSDFDTQYF.

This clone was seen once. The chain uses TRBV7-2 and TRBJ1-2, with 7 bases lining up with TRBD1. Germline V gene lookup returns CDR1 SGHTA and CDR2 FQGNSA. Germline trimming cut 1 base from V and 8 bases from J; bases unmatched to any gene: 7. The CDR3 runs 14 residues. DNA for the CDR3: TGTGCCAGCAGCTTAGACACAGGGGAGCGGGGCTACACCTTC. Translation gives CASSLDTGERGYTF.

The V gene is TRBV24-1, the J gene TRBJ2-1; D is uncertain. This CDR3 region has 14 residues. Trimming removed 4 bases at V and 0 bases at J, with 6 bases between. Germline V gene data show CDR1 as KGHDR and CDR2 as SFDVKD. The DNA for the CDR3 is TGTGCCACCAGTGACGTAGACTCCTACAATGAGCAGTTCTTC. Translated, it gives CATSDVDSYNEQFF.

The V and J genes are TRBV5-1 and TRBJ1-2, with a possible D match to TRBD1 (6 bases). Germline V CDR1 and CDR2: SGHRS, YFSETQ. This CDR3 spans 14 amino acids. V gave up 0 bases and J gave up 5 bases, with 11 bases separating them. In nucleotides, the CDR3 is TGCGCCAGCAGCTTGGACCCAACAGGGTATGGCTACACCTTC. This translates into CASSLDPTGYGYTF.

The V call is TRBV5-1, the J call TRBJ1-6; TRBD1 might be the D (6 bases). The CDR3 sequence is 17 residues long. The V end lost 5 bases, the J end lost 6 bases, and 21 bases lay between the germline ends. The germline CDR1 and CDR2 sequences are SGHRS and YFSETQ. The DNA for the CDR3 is TGCGCCAGCAGTTTTTCCGGGACCGGGGGCAGTAATTCACCCCTCCACTTT. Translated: CASSFSGTGGSNSPLHF. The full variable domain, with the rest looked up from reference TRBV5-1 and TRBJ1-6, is KAGVTQTPRYLIKTRGQQVTLSCSPISGHRSVSWYQQTPGQGLQFLFEYFSETQRNKGNFPGRFSGRQFSNSRSEMNVSTLELGDSALYLCASSFSGTGGSNSPLHFGNGTRLTVT.

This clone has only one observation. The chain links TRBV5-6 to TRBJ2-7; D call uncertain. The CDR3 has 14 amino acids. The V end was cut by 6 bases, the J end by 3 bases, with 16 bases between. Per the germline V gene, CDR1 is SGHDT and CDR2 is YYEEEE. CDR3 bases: TGTGCCAGCACCTCAGGTTTTCTGGGCTACGAGCAGTACTTC. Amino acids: CASTSGFLGYEQYF.

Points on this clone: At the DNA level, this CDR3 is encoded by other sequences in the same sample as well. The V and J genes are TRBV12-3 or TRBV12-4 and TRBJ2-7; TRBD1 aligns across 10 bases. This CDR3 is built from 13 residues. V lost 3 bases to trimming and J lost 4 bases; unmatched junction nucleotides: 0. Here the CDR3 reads CASSLGQGYEQYF. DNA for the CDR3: TGTGCCAGCAGTTTGGGACAGGGGTACGAGCAGTACTTC.

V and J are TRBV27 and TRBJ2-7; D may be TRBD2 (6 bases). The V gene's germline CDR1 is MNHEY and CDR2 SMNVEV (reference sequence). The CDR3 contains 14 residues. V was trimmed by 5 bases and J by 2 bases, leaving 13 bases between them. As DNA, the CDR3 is TGTGCCAGCAGTCCCCTAGCGTCCCCCTACGAGCAGTACTTC. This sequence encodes CASSPLASPYEQYF.

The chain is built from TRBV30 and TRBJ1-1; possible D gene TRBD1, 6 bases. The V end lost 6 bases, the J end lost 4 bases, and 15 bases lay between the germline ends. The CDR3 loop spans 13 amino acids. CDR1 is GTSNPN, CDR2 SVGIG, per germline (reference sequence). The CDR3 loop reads CACPAFRGTEAFF. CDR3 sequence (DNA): TGTGCCTGCCCGGCTTTCAGGGGCACTGAAGCTTTCTTT.

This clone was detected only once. In nucleotides, the CDR3 is TGTGCCAGCAGCTCGCAGGGGTTAGGTGAGACAGATACGCAGTATTTT. It yields the protein CASSSQGLGETDTQYF. The chain uses TRBV27 and TRBJ2-3; a possible D gene is TRBD1 (6 bases). CDR1 MNHEY and CDR2 SMNVEV come from the germline V gene (reference sequence). Deletions cut 6 bases from V and 3 bases from J, with 19 bases between. This CDR3 spans 16 amino acids.

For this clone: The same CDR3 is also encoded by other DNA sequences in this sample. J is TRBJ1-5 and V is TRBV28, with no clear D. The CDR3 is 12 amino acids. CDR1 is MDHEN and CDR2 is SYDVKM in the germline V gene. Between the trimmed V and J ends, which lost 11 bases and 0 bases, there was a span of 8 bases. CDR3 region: CASRDSNQPQHF. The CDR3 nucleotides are TGTGCCTCCCGGGATAGCAATCAGCCCCAGCATTTT.

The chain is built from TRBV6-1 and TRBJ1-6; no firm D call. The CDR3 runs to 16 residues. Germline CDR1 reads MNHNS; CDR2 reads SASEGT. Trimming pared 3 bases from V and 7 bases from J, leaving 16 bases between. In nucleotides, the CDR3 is TGTGCCAGCAGTGAGGGTTTTAGGACCCCGAATTCACCCCTCCACTTT. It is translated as CASSEGFRTPNSPLHF.

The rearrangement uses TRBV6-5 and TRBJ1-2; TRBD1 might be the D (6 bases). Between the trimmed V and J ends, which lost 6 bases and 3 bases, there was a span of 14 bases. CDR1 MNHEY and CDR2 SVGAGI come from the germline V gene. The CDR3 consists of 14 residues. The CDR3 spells CASRPNRVDYGYTF. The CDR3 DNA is TGTGCCAGCAGGCCGAACAGGGTAGACTATGGCTACACCTTC.

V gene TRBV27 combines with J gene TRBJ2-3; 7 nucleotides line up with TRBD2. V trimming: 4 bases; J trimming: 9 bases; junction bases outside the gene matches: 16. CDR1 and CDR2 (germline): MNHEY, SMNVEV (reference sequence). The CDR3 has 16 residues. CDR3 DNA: TGTGCCAGCAGTTCCCTTCCTAGCGGCGGCAAGGGGACGCAGTATTTT. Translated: CASSSLPSGGKGTQYF.

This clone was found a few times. CDR3 DNA: TGTGCCAGCAGCTTAGATGGGGGGCGGTCCTACAATGAGCAGTTCTTC. Translation: CASSLDGGRSYNEQFF. The V and J genes are TRBV11-3 and TRBJ2-1; D could derive from TRBD1 or TRBD2 (6 bases each). This CDR3 region has 16 residues. The V gene lost 0 bases and the J gene lost 1 base, with 10 bases spanning the gap. Germline-derived CDR1 and CDR2 are SGHNT and YENEEA. Drawing the rest from reference TRBV11-3 and TRBJ2-1, the complete variable domain is EAGVVQSPRYKIIEKKQPVAFWCNPISGHNTLYWYLQNLGQGPELLIRYENEEAVDDSQLPKDRFSAERLKGVDSTLKIQPAELGDSAVYLCASSLDGGRSYNEQFFGPGTRLTVL.

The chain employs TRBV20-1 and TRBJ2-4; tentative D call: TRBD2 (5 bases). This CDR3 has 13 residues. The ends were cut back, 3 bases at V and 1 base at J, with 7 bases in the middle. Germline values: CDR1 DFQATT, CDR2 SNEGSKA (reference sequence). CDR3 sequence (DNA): TGCAGTGCTAGTGGGGAGGCCAAAAACATTCAGTACTTC. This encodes CSASGEAKNIQYF.

The CDR3 DNA reads as TGTGCCAGCAACGGGGCAGCCGGCGTGGACAATGAGCAGTTCTTC. It codes for CASNGAAGVDNEQFF. This rearrangement joins TRBV28 to TRBJ2-1; D assignment may be TRBD1 or TRBD2 (5 bases each). Trimming left V 7 bases short and J 5 bases short, with 18 bases between. Germline CDR1 and CDR2: MDHEN and SYDVKM. The CDR3 covers 15 residues. Complete variable domain (other parts from reference TRBV28 and TRBJ2-1): DVKVTQSSRYLVKRTGEKVFLECVQDMDHENMFWYRQDPGLGLRLIYFSYDVKMKEKGDIPEGYSVSREKKERFSLILESASTNQTSMYLCASNGAAGVDNEQFFGPGTRLTVL.

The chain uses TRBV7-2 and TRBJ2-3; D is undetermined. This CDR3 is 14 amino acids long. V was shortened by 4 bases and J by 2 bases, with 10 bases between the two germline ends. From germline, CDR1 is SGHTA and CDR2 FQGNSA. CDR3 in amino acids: CASSWGWDTDTQYF. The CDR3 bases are TGTGCCAGCAGCTGGGGTTGGGACACAGATACGCAGTATTTT.

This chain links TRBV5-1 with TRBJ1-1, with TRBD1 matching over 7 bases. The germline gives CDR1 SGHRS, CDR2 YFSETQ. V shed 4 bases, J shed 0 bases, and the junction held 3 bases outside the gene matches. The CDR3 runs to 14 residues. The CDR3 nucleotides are TGCGCCAGCAGCCAAACAGGGGTGAACACTGAAGCTTTCTTT. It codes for CASSQTGVNTEAFF.